The 26 T cell receptor beta chains listed next were all sequenced from one sample in a study of T cells after yellow fever vaccination. TCRdb re-analysed the 5' RACE reads in MiXCR, keeping a single row per CDR3 protein. The sample includes around 340,000 distinct CDR3 sequences, 8.7% of them seen just once. This specimen was PBMCs, taken on the day of the first yellow fever vaccination. These receptor sequences come from a man younger than 35 who received the YFV17D yellow fever vaccine.

The CDR3 DNA follows: TGTGCCAGCAGCGAAGCGGGGGCCTTCACAGATACGCAGTATTTT. It specifies CASSEAGAFTDTQYF. The gene calls are TRBV7-3 and TRBJ2-3, with 8 bases identical to TRBD2. The V segment lost 5 bases and the J segment 2 bases; nucleotides outside the gene matches: 6. This CDR3 is built from 15 residues. In germline, CDR1 is SGHTA, CDR2 FQGTGA.

The CDR3 is CASSFADRAEKLFF. In DNA form, the CDR3 reads TGTGCCAGCAGTTTTGCGGACAGAGCTGAAAAACTGTTTTTT. V and J are TRBV12-3 or TRBV12-4 and TRBJ1-4; TRBD1 is a possible D gene (6 bases). V lost 3 bases, J lost 7 bases, and 12 bases lay in between. This CDR3 contains 14 residues.

The chain links TRBV5-5 to TRBJ2-1, with D maybe TRBD1 (6 bases). The germline V and J ends were trimmed by 3 bases and 2 bases, with 15 bases remaining between them. The germline V gene has CDR1 SGHKS and CDR2 YYEKEE (reference sequence). CDR3 size: 16 residues. CDR3: CASSYRDTKTYNEQFF. In DNA, the CDR3 is TGTGCCAGCAGCTACCGGGACACTAAGACCTACAATGAGCAGTTCTTC.

V usage is TRBV7-2 and J usage is TRBJ2-5, with 10 positions matching TRBD2. This CDR3 has 14 residues. Germline V gene sequence: CDR1 SGHTA, CDR2 FQGNSA. Trimming removed 7 bases from V and 5 bases from J; junction bases left unmatched: 7. This CDR3 is CASTAGGLRETQYF. CDR3 DNA: TGTGCCAGCACAGCGGGGGGGCTTCGGGAGACCCAGTACTTC.

The chain has TRBV6-2 or TRBV6-3 and TRBJ2-3, with D possibly being TRBD2 (6 bases). Germline V lookup: CDR1 MNHEY, CDR2 SVGEGT. Trimming removed 10 bases from V and 8 bases from J, with 16 bases in between. The CDR3 totals 12 residues. As DNA, the CDR3 is TGTGCCACCACTCTCGGGGGTGGTACGCAGTATTTT. It specifies CATTLGGGTQYF.

This clonotype was detected ten times or more. This chain uses TRBV5-1 with TRBJ2-2; 7 bases match TRBD2. The junction had 7 bases not matched to a gene; V was cut back by 4 bases and J by 4 bases. CDR3 length: 15 residues. Germline V gene lookup returns CDR1 SGHRS and CDR2 YFSETQ. CDR3 amino acids: CASSILATATGELFF. The CDR3 nucleotides are TGCGCCAGCAGCATACTAGCGACAGCCACCGGGGAGCTGTTTTTT.

This clonotype was counted at least ten times. The chain is built from TRBV6-5 and TRBJ1-5, with 8 bases aligning to TRBD1. Per the germline V gene, CDR1 is MNHEY and CDR2 is SVGAGI. V shed 8 bases and J 6 bases; nucleotides not matched to a gene: 3. The CDR3 runs to 12 residues. The CDR3: CASGQGIQPQHF. The CDR3 region has the DNA TGTGCCAGCGGACAGGGTATTCAGCCCCAGCATTTT.

In this sample, this clonotype turned up a few times. V usage is TRBV27 and J usage is TRBJ1-3; TRBD1 agrees at 9 bases. The CDR3 is made up of 15 amino acids. CDR1 is MNHEY and CDR2 is SMNVEV in the germline V gene (reference sequence). Unmatched junction bases numbered 6, after V lost 5 bases and J lost 4 bases. The DNA for the CDR3 is TGTGCCAGCAGTCCGATCGGGACAGGGGGAAACACCATATATTTT. Residues: CASSPIGTGGNTIYF.

This clonotype appeared a few times. V usage is TRBV20-1 and J usage is TRBJ1-4; perhaps TRBD1 as D (6 bases). The CDR3 is 15 residues long. The germline gives CDR1 DFQATT, CDR2 SNEGSKA (reference sequence). The V and J ends lost 0 bases and 2 bases respectively, with 10 bases between them. CDR3 DNA sequence: TGCAGTGCTAGAGATCCGGGGGCGACTAATGAAAAACTGTTTTTT. It specifies CSARDPGATNEKLFF.

This clonotype was seen ten or more times. This sequence joins TRBV10-3 and TRBJ1-5; the D gene is possibly TRBD1 (6 bases). V was clipped by 0 bases and J by 4 bases, with 10 bases between them. The CDR3 sequence is 15 residues long. The germline CDR1 and CDR2 sequences are ENHRY and SYGVKD. The CDR3 bases are TGTGCCATCAGTGAGTCGTCCAGGGGAAATCAGCCCCAGCATTTT. The encoded protein is CAISESSRGNQPQHF.

V is TRBV29-1 and J is TRBJ1-1, with TRBD1 matching over 9 bases. Germline CDR1 reads SQVTM; CDR2 reads ANQGSEA. J was trimmed by 1 base and V by 6 bases; bases with no gene match: 6. The CDR3 totals 14 residues. The CDR3 nucleotides read TGCAGCGTAGAGGACAGGGGAGGGAACACTGAAGCTTTCTTT. Its translation is CSVEDRGGNTEAFF.

The CDR3 DNA reads as TGTGCCAGCAGTTCGCTACCAGGGGCTCCTGGGGCCAACGTCCTGACTTTC. Protein product: CASSSLPGAPGANVLTF. This chain joins TRBV12-3 or TRBV12-4 and TRBJ2-6, with D perhaps TRBD1 (6 bases). The ends were cut back, 4 bases at V and 2 bases at J, with 15 bases in the middle. The CDR3 length is 17 residues.

This clonotype was counted between two and nine times. The gene calls are TRBV29-1 and TRBJ1-1; D is undetermined. The CDR3 is 12 residues long. Germline assignment: CDR1 SQVTM and CDR2 ANQGSEA. Trimming stripped 4 bases from V and 4 bases from J, with 10 bases between. DNA of the CDR3: TGCAGCGTTGGGGTGTGGGGCACTGAAGCTTTCTTT. Protein: CSVGVWGTEAFF.

The chain carries TRBV7-9 and TRBJ2-7, with TRBD2 as a possible D gene (5 bases). CDR1 and CDR2 from the germline V gene are SEHNR and FQNEAQ (reference sequence). Trimming removed 5 bases at V and 1 base at J, with 18 bases between. This CDR3 is 16 amino acids long. The CDR3 here is CASSPPLDDMSYEQYF. Written as DNA, the CDR3 is TGTGCCAGCAGCCCCCCACTAGATGACATGTCCTACGAGCAGTACTTC. Full variable domain (missing parts from reference TRBV7-9 and TRBJ2-7): DTGVSQNPRHKITKRGQNVTFRCDPISEHNRLYWYRQTLGQGPEFLTYFQNEAQLEKSRLLSDRFSAERPKGSFSTLEIQRTEQGDSAMYLCASSPPLDDMSYEQYFGPGTRLTVT.

This clonotype was seen more than once but under ten times. This chain joins TRBV4-3 and TRBJ1-6, with D possibly being TRBD1 (6 bases). CDR1 is LGHNA and CDR2 is YSLEER in the germline V gene. CDR3 length: 16 amino acids. Trimming took off 1 base at V and 10 bases at J, with 17 bases between the two ends. The CDR3 here is CASSQGGGRVGSPLHF. As DNA, the CDR3 is TGCGCCAGCAGCCAAGGGGGGGGGCGAGTAGGATCACCCCTCCACTTT.

V is TRBV12-3 or TRBV12-4 and J is TRBJ2-2; 7 bases agree with TRBD2. The CDR3 length is 16 residues. V lost 6 bases and J lost 6; bases outside the gene matches: 13. The CDR3 sequence: CASRERYPGGSGELFF. The CDR3 nucleotides are TGTGCCAGCAGAGAGCGTTACCCCGGGGGGTCCGGGGAGCTGTTTTTT.

This clonotype appeared a few times. V is TRBV12-3 or TRBV12-4 and J is TRBJ2-5, with TRBD1 matching over 7 bases. Unmatched junction bases numbered 7, after V lost 4 bases and J lost 5 bases. The length of the CDR3 is 14 residues. CDR3 nucleotide sequence: TGTGCCAGCAGTTCACGACAGGGCGGGGAGACCCAGTACTTC. Its protein product is CASSSRQGGETQYF.

This clonotype has only a few counts. The junction does not match germline at one end; this may be a read error. V gene TRBV4-3 combines with J gene TRBJ2-1, with D perhaps TRBD2 (6 bases). The CDR3 has 14 residues. Germline V gene data show CDR1 as LGHNA and CDR2 as YSLEER. The chain's CDR3 is CASSQEIAAHEQFF. The CDR3 coding sequence is TGCGCCAGCAGTCAAGAGATAGCGGCCCATGAGCAGTTCTTC.

The rearrangement uses TRBV7-2 and TRBJ1-1; D remains unclear. The V end was cut by 2 bases, the J end by 1 base, with 11 bases between. CDR3 length equals 15 residues. The V gene's germline CDR1 is SGHTA and CDR2 FQGNSA. The CDR3 here is CASSLYKVPNTEAFF. The CDR3 DNA reads as TGTGCCAGCAGCTTATACAAGGTCCCGAACACTGAAGCTTTCTTT.

The gene calls are TRBV10-3 and TRBJ2-3; TRBD1 might be the D (6 bases). Germline assignment: CDR1 ENHRY and CDR2 SYGVKD. V was clipped by 6 bases and J by 2 bases, with 12 bases between them. This CDR3 region has 14 residues. The CDR3 here is CAIRGDTSTDTQYF. CDR3 DNA: TGTGCCATCAGGGGGGACACTTCCACAGATACGCAGTATTTT.

This clonotype turned up a few times. The chain links TRBV12-3 or TRBV12-4 to TRBJ2-6; D possibly corresponds to TRBD1 (5 bases). The V end lost 3 bases, the J end lost 2 bases, and 8 bases lay between the germline ends. The CDR3 has 15 amino acids. The CDR3 loop is CASSLWGAGANVLTF. In DNA form, the CDR3 reads TGTGCCAGCAGTTTGTGGGGCGCTGGGGCCAACGTCCTGACTTTC.

This clonotype turned up a few times. The V call is TRBV2, the J call TRBJ2-5; perhaps TRBD2 as D (7 bases). Trimming pared 7 bases from V and 2 bases from J, leaving 23 bases between. CDR1 and CDR2 (germline): SNHLY, FYNNEI. The CDR3 sequence is 17 residues long. In nucleotides, the CDR3 is TGTGCCAGCAACTACCGGGCCAAGGCGGGGGCTCAAGAGACCCAGTACTTC. Amino acids: CASNYRAKAGAQETQYF.

In this sample, this clonotype turned up a few times. The DNA for the CDR3 is TGTGCCAGCGACAGGGAGAACACCGGGGAGCTGTTTTTT. Amino acid sequence: CASDRENTGELFF. The chain joins TRBV6-2 or TRBV6-3 to TRBJ2-2, with TRBD1 matching over 7 bases. Germline trimming cut 8 bases from V and 1 base from J; bases unmatched to any gene: 1. Germline CDR1 is MNHEY and CDR2 is SVGEGT. This CDR3 region has 13 residues.

This chain links TRBV6-2 or TRBV6-3 with TRBJ1-1, with D possibly being TRBD1 (5 bases). V gave up 6 bases and J gave up 7 bases, with 21 bases separating them. Germline CDR1 MNHEY, CDR2 SVGEGT. The CDR3 is 15 residues long. The CDR3: CASSPFPGTGSEAFF. CDR3 nucleotides: TGTGCCAGCAGCCCTTTCCCCGGGACTGGAAGTGAAGCTTTCTTT.

The chain carries TRBV6-2 or TRBV6-3 and TRBJ2-3; 7 bases align to TRBD2. The CDR3 covers 17 residues. Germline loops: CDR1 MNHEY, CDR2 SVGEGT. V gave up 5 bases and J gave up 2 bases; unmatched junction bases: 13. DNA for the CDR3: TGTGCCAGCAGTCCTTATTCAGCGGGGATTATCACAGATACGCAGTATTTT. Amino acids: CASSPYSAGIITDTQYF.

This chain joins TRBV7-2 and TRBJ2-7; 10 nucleotides line up with TRBD1. This CDR3 is built from 15 residues. Germline V gene sequence: CDR1 SGHTA, CDR2 FQGNSA. V lost 6 bases and J lost 3; bases outside the gene matches: 8. The CDR3 is CASSWDRGLFYEQYF. CDR3 bases: TGTGCCAGCAGTTGGGACAGGGGCCTTTTCTACGAGCAGTACTTC.